A selection of T cell receptor beta chains follows, all from one sample in a study of blood T cell repertoires in COVID-19. TCRdb's copy holds only in-frame clones and misses some; the assay was immunoSEQ multiplex PCR. The sample includes around 86,000 clones, under 85% of them seen just once. The specimen sequenced was peripheral blood. Receptor source: a human donor in a cohort sampled during active COVID-19. Both conserved end residues are part of each CDR3. The D gene is left open where the match is weak. Not every row has a clone size; where given, it reads once, few, many or a size class.

d_gene	abundance	j_gene	v_gene	CDR3aa	CDR3nt
NA	NA	TRBJ2-6	TRBV3-1/TRBV3-2	CASSLPRGSGANVLTF	TGTGCCAGCAGCCTCCCGAGGGGGTCTGGGGCCAACGTCCTGACTTTC
TRBD1	NA	TRBJ1-5	TRBV7-2	CASSLGQGASNQPQHF	TGTGCCAGCAGCTTAGGGCAGGGGGCGAGCAATCAGCCCCAGCATTTT
NA	NA	TRBJ2-3	TRBV9	CASSGVSVYGTDTQYF	TGTGCCAGCAGCGGAGTAAGCGTATATGGTACAGATACGCAGTATTTT
TRBD1	NA	TRBJ1-2	TRBV2	CASSGDRGVDGYTF	TGTGCCAGCAGTGGAGACAGGGGAGTGGATGGCTACACCTTC
NA	NA	TRBJ1-2	TRBV6-5	CASSQGAEYYGYTF	TGTGCCAGCAGTCAGGGTGCAGAGTACTATGGCTACACCTTC
TRBD1	NA	TRBJ2-1	TRBV7-8	CASSRGQVHNEQFF	TGTGCCAGCAGCCGAGGACAGGTCCACAATGAGCAGTTCTTC
NA	NA	TRBJ2-7	TRBV7-3	CASSLQGGYEQYF	TGTGCCAGCAGCTTACAAGGGGGATACGAGCAGTACTTC
TRBD1	NA	TRBJ2-7	TRBV7-2	CASSPKGASSYEQYF	TGTGCCAGCAGCCCCAAGGGGGCCAGCTCCTACGAGCAGTACTTC
NA	NA	TRBJ2-1	TRBV5-6	CASSFPQGMGSYNEQFF	TGTGCCAGCAGCTTTCCCCAGGGGATGGGGTCCTACAATGAGCAGTTCTTC
TRBD1	once	TRBJ2-7	TRBV6-2/TRBV6-3	CASSPTGPPYEQYF	TGTGCCAGCAGTCCGACAGGGCCCCCCTACGAGCAGTACTTC
TRBD1	NA	TRBJ2-1	TRBV6-2/TRBV6-3	CASSYSWDRGPVNEQFF	TGTGCCAGCAGTTACTCCTGGGACAGGGGCCCTGTTAATGAGCAGTTCTTC
TRBD2	NA	TRBJ2-7	TRBV28	CASRERTSGVPRSYEQYF	TGTGCCAGCAGGGAGAGGACTAGCGGGGTCCCCAGGTCCTACGAGCAGTACTTC
NA	NA	TRBJ1-4	TRBV9	CASSVEGSNEKLFF	TGTGCCAGCAGCGTAGAGGGGTCTAATGAAAAACTGTTTTTT
NA	NA	TRBJ2-7	TRBV4-3	CASSQGLLYEQYF	TGCGCCAGCAGCCAAGGCTTACTTTACGAGCAGTACTTC
NA	NA	TRBJ2-7	TRBV9	CASSSRDSPSYEQYF	TGTGCCAGCAGCTCCCGGGACTCCCCTTCCTACGAGCAGTACTTC
NA	NA	TRBJ1-2	TRBV11-2	CASSLRAGVGYTF	TGTGCCAGCAGCTTAAGGGCAGGGGTCGGCTACACCTTC
TRBD1	NA	TRBJ1-2	TRBV27	CASSFPPRGHYGYTF	TGTGCCAGCAGTTTCCCCCCGAGGGGGCACTATGGCTACACCTTC
NA	NA	TRBJ2-5	TRBV7-2	CASSLGGADFQETQYF	TGTGCCAGCAGCTTAGGTGGAGCAGACTTCCAAGAGACCCAGTACTTC
NA	NA	TRBJ2-7	TRBV5-6	CASSSDRGWAVYEQYF	TGTGCCAGCAGTTCAGACAGAGGCTGGGCTGTCTACGAGCAGTACTTC
NA	NA	TRBJ1-2	TRBV9	CASSVDEDGYTF	TGTGCCAGCAGCGTAGATGAGGATGGCTACACCTTC
NA	NA	TRBJ2-3	TRBV6-6	CASSYLPSASTDTQYF	TGTGCCAGCAGTTACCTTCCTAGCGCTAGCACAGATACGCAGTATTTT
TRBD1	NA	TRBJ2-6	TRBV7-3	CASSSDRVGANVLTF	TGTGCCAGCAGCTCCGACAGGGTCGGGGCCAACGTCCTGACTTTC
NA	NA	TRBJ1-6	TRBV6-5	CASRREAHNSPLHF	TGTGCCAGCAGGAGGGAGGCGCATAATTCACCCCTCCACTTT
NA	NA	TRBJ1-5	TRBV19	CASSAQGINQPQHF	TGTGCCAGTAGTGCCCAGGGGATCAATCAGCCCCAGCATTTT
NA	few	TRBJ2-3	TRBV7-3	CASSLAGRVTDTQYF	TGTGCCAGCAGCTTAGCAGGGCGTGTCACAGATACGCAGTATTTT
NA	NA	TRBJ1-5	TRBV6-2/TRBV6-3	CASSYTGARPQHF	TGTGCCAGCAGTTACACGGGAGCCAGGCCCCAGCATTTT
NA	NA	TRBJ1-4	TRBV27	CASSPRGSYEKLFF	TGTGCCAGCAGTCCTCGAGGGTCCTATGAAAAACTGTTTTTT
TRBD2	NA	TRBJ2-1	TRBV2	CASSESLAGGREQFF	TGTGCCAGCAGTGAATCTCTAGCGGGAGGGCGGGAGCAGTTCTTC
NA	NA	TRBJ2-3	TRBV19	CASSIPGGTDTQYF	TGTGCCAGTAGTATTCCAGGGGGCACAGATACGCAGTATTTT
TRBD1	NA	TRBJ2-7	TRBV4-2	CASSHSEGAGPFSEQYF	TGTGCCAGCAGCCACTCAGAGGGGGCAGGGCCTTTTTCCGAGCAGTACTTC
TRBD2	once	TRBJ2-3	TRBV7-9	CASSPGQISGTRPDTQYF	TGTGCCAGCAGCCCCGGTCAGATTAGCGGGACCCGGCCAGATACGCAGTATTTT
NA	NA	TRBJ2-2	TRBV4-2	CASSQDGGVNTGELFF	TGTGCCAGCAGCCAAGACGGAGGGGTGAACACCGGGGAGCTGTTTTTT
TRBD1	NA	TRBJ1-3	TRBV6-5	CASSYTGGRGNTIYF	TGTGCCAGCAGTTATACAGGGGGGAGAGGAAACACCATATATTTT
NA	NA	TRBJ2-3	TRBV10-2	CASSEPHGQAPSDTQYF	TGCGCCAGCAGTGAGCCGCATGGTCAGGCACCCTCGGATACGCAGTATTTT
TRBD2	NA	TRBJ2-1	TRBV9	CASSVGTSGDNEQFF	TGTGCCAGCAGCGTAGGAACTAGCGGCGACAATGAGCAGTTCTTC
NA	NA	TRBJ2-1	TRBV18	CARPGTVLYNEQFF	TGTGCCAGACCCGGGACTGTCCTTTACAATGAGCAGTTCTTC
NA	NA	TRBJ1-6	TRBV11-2	CASSLAPGQSHNSPLHF	TGTGCCAGCAGCTTAGCCCCCGGACAGTCCCATAATTCACCCCTCCACTTT
TRBD1	NA	TRBJ2-2	TRBV14	CASSQDRQGTGELFF	TGTGCCAGCAGCCAAGATCGACAGGGGACCGGGGAGCTGTTTTTT
NA	NA	TRBJ1-2	TRBV4-3	CASSQEEGSYGYTF	TGCGCCAGCAGCCAAGAAGAGGGAAGCTATGGCTACACCTTC
TRBD2	NA	TRBJ2-1	TRBV27	CASSLLAGSGNEQFF	TGTGCCAGCAGTTTACTAGCGGGCTCGGGCAATGAGCAGTTCTTC
NA	NA	TRBJ2-1	TRBV13	CASSLTKESYNEQFF	TGTGCCAGCAGCTTAACTAAGGAGTCCTACAATGAGCAGTTCTTC
TRBD1	NA	TRBJ2-5	TRBV7-3	CASSTGTGAKTQYF	TGTGCCAGCAGCACCGGGACAGGGGCCAAGACCCAGTACTTC
NA	NA	TRBJ2-7	TRBV6-2/TRBV6-3	CASSTDLKPSYEQYF	TGTGCCAGCAGTACCGACTTGAAACCTTCCTACGAGCAGTACTTC
NA	once	TRBJ2-2	TRBV5-1	CASSLNFGTTGNTGELFF	TGCGCCAGCAGCCTCAATTTTGGGACAACAGGGAACACCGGGGAGCTGTTTTTT
NA	NA	TRBJ2-7	TRBV9	CASSVGQLSSYEQYF	TGTGCCAGCAGCGTAGGGCAGTTAAGCTCCTACGAGCAGTACTTC
TRBD1	NA	TRBJ2-7	TRBV7-2	CASSLGGTATYEQYF	TGTGCCAGCAGCTTAGGAGGGACAGCTACCTACGAGCAGTACTTC